A selection of T cell receptor beta chains follows, all from one sample in a study of human T cells and chemical hapten exposure. One entry per CDR3 protein results from TCRdb running MiXCR on the RACE reads. The profile shows about 39,000 distinct CDR3 sequences, about an eighth of them singletons. Sequenced here: whole blood, sampled in connection with sensitization to the hapten diphenylcyclopropenone (DPC). These receptors were obtained from a woman between 25 and 40 years old with alopecia areata. Some clones in this sample may be carry-over from other donors' samples. Both conserved end residues are part of each CDR3. Each record gives: D gene, CDR3 length, V gene, J gene, clone size, CDR3 DNA, CDR3 protein. D genes are given only for firm matches. Some rows mark clone size as missing; the rest say once, few, many or name a class of expanded clone.

D gene: NA; CDR3 length: 14; V gene: TRBV6-6; J gene: TRBJ2-6; clone size: many; CDR3 DNA: TGTGCCAGCATGCGGACTGCTGGGGCCAACGTCCTGACTTTC; CDR3 protein: CASMRTAGANVLTF
D gene: NA; CDR3 length: 13; V gene: TRBV7-3; J gene: TRBJ2-7; clone size: NA; CDR3 DNA: TGTGCCAGCAGCTTAACCCCCCGGGAAGAGCAGTACTTC; CDR3 protein: CASSLTPREEQYF
D gene: TRBD2; CDR3 length: 15; V gene: TRBV7-2; J gene: TRBJ2-2; clone size: NA; CDR3 DNA: TGTGCCAGCAGCTGGGCGGGAGTCTTAACCGGGGAGCTGTTTTTT; CDR3 protein: CASSWAGVLTGELFF
D gene: NA; CDR3 length: 12; V gene: TRBV28; J gene: TRBJ1-1; clone size: NA; CDR3 DNA: TGTGCCAGCATCCGGGACACGACGAAAGCTTTCTTT; CDR3 protein: CASIRDTTKAFF
D gene: TRBD1; CDR3 length: 15; V gene: TRBV10-2; J gene: TRBJ1-5; clone size: many; CDR3 DNA: TGCGCCAGCACCCGGACAGGGGCGGTCTCGGAGCCCCAGCATTTT; CDR3 protein: CASTRTGAVSEPQHF
D gene: TRBD1; CDR3 length: 15; V gene: TRBV7-3; J gene: TRBJ2-1; clone size: NA; CDR3 DNA: TGTGCCAGCAGCCGGGGACAGGGATCCTACAATGAGCAGTTCTTC; CDR3 protein: CASSRGQGSYNEQFF
D gene: NA; CDR3 length: 11; V gene: TRBV6-2/TRBV6-3; J gene: TRBJ2-1; clone size: many; CDR3 DNA: TGTGCCAGCAGTACATTCAATGAGCAGTTCTTC; CDR3 protein: CASSTFNEQFF
D gene: TRBD2; CDR3 length: 17; V gene: TRBV9; J gene: TRBJ2-3; clone size: many; CDR3 DNA: TGTGCCAGCAGCGTAGGGGGACTAGCGGGCCGAGGAGATACGCAGTATTTT; CDR3 protein: CASSVGGLAGRGDTQYF
D gene: NA; CDR3 length: 13; V gene: TRBV29-1; J gene: TRBJ1-2; clone size: few; CDR3 DNA: TGCAGCGTTGAAGTTGGGGATTTGATGGGCTACACCTTC; CDR3 protein: CSVEVGDLMGYTF
D gene: NA; CDR3 length: 15; V gene: TRBV29-1; J gene: TRBJ2-3; clone size: NA; CDR3 DNA: TGCAGCGTTGAAATGCGACAGAAGCAATCAGATACGCAGTATTTT; CDR3 protein: CSVEMRQKQSDTQYF
D gene: TRBD2; CDR3 length: 15; V gene: TRBV2; J gene: TRBJ2-1; clone size: NA; CDR3 DNA: TGTGCCAGCAGTGAAACTAGCGGGAGTACCCATGAGCAGTTCTTC; CDR3 protein: CASSETSGSTHEQFF
D gene: NA; CDR3 length: 14; V gene: TRBV28; J gene: TRBJ2-1; clone size: few; CDR3 DNA: TGTGCCAGCACCAAGACAGGACCCCTCAATGAGCAGTTCTTC; CDR3 protein: CASTKTGPLNEQFF
D gene: TRBD1; CDR3 length: 16; V gene: TRBV18; J gene: TRBJ2-7; clone size: NA; CDR3 DNA: TGTGCCAGCTCACCCCTAGGGACAGGGAGCTCCTACGAGCAGTACTTC; CDR3 protein: CASSPLGTGSSYEQYF
D gene: NA; CDR3 length: 15; V gene: TRBV16; J gene: TRBJ2-7; clone size: NA; CDR3 DNA: TGTGCCAGCAGCCCCCTTGGGGGGAGCTCCTACGAGCAGTACTTC; CDR3 protein: CASSPLGGSSYEQYF
D gene: NA; CDR3 length: 15; V gene: TRBV18; J gene: TRBJ1-5; clone size: NA; CDR3 DNA: TGTGCCAGCTCACCACCGGGGGTGCCCGATCAGCCCCAGCATTTT; CDR3 protein: CASSPPGVPDQPQHF
D gene: TRBD2; CDR3 length: 15; V gene: TRBV6-2/TRBV6-3; J gene: TRBJ2-1; clone size: few; CDR3 DNA: TGTGCCAGCAGCCCTCTAGCGGGATTGAACAATGAGCAGTTCTTC; CDR3 protein: CASSPLAGLNNEQFF
D gene: NA; CDR3 length: 13; V gene: TRBV6-5; J gene: TRBJ2-2; clone size: NA; CDR3 DNA: TGTGCCAGCAGATTAGCTGGGACCGGGGAGCTGTTTTTT; CDR3 protein: CASRLAGTGELFF
D gene: NA; CDR3 length: 17; V gene: TRBV19; J gene: TRBJ1-5; clone size: few; CDR3 DNA: TGTGCCAGTAGCGCTTCAGGGACCCCATATAGCAATCAGCCCCAGCATTTT; CDR3 protein: CASSASGTPYSNQPQHF
D gene: NA; CDR3 length: 13; V gene: TRBV28; J gene: TRBJ2-7; clone size: NA; CDR3 DNA: TGTGCCAGCAGTTTAGCTGCCTACTACGAGCAGTACTTC; CDR3 protein: CASSLAAYYEQYF
D gene: NA; CDR3 length: 14; V gene: TRBV20-1; J gene: TRBJ2-1; clone size: many; CDR3 DNA: TGCAGTACAACAGACAGGAGATACGACAATGAGCAGTTCTTC; CDR3 protein: CSTTDRRYDNEQFF
D gene: TRBD1; CDR3 length: 14; V gene: TRBV7-2; J gene: TRBJ1-1; clone size: many; CDR3 DNA: TGTGCCAGCAGCTTAGTTCCAGGGGGCACTGAAGCTTTCTTT; CDR3 protein: CASSLVPGGTEAFF
D gene: TRBD2; CDR3 length: 16; V gene: TRBV29-1; J gene: TRBJ2-1; clone size: few; CDR3 DNA: TGCAGCGTTCGGCCATCTAGCGGGAGCTCCTACAATGAGCAGTTCTTC; CDR3 protein: CSVRPSSGSSYNEQFF
D gene: NA; CDR3 length: 12; V gene: TRBV20-1; J gene: TRBJ1-1; clone size: NA; CDR3 DNA: TGCAGTGCTAGTACGGGGCGGCGAATTGCTTTCTTT; CDR3 protein: CSASTGRRIAFF
D gene: NA; CDR3 length: 13; V gene: TRBV28; J gene: TRBJ2-5; clone size: NA; CDR3 DNA: TGTGCCAGCAGCATAGCCGGGAGCGGAGCCCAGTACTTC; CDR3 protein: CASSIAGSGAQYF
D gene: NA; CDR3 length: 15; V gene: TRBV2; J gene: TRBJ2-2; clone size: many; CDR3 DNA: TGTGCCAGCACCGATCGGCGGATCAACACCGGGGAGCTGTTTTTT; CDR3 protein: CASTDRRINTGELFF
D gene: TRBD2; CDR3 length: 19; V gene: TRBV20-1; J gene: TRBJ2-5; clone size: many; CDR3 DNA: TGCAGTGCTAGACTATTGAAAAACCCCGGGACTAGCGGTATAGAGACCCAGTACTTC; CDR3 protein: CSARLLKNPGTSGIETQYF
D gene: NA; CDR3 length: 15; V gene: TRBV28; J gene: TRBJ2-5; clone size: many; CDR3 DNA: TGTGCCAGCAGTTCCTCCGGGACGGCCGAAGAGACCCAGTACTTC; CDR3 protein: CASSSSGTAEETQYF
D gene: TRBD2; CDR3 length: 13; V gene: TRBV20-1; J gene: TRBJ2-1; clone size: few; CDR3 DNA: TGCAGTGCTGGCGGGAGGGCCACCCGGGAGCAGTTCTTC; CDR3 protein: CSAGGRATREQFF
D gene: NA; CDR3 length: 13; V gene: TRBV20-1; J gene: TRBJ2-3; clone size: many; CDR3 DNA: TGCAGTGCCCAGGAAACTAGCACAGATACGCAGTATTTT; CDR3 protein: CSAQETSTDTQYF
D gene: NA; CDR3 length: 14; V gene: TRBV18; J gene: TRBJ1-3; clone size: many; CDR3 DNA: TGTGCCAGCTCACCGGAGGGCTCTGGAAACACCATATATTTT; CDR3 protein: CASSPEGSGNTIYF
D gene: NA; CDR3 length: 16; V gene: TRBV14; J gene: TRBJ1-4; clone size: many; CDR3 DNA: TGTGCCAGCAGCCAAGAGTTGCCAGAGCGTAATGAAAAACTGTTTTTT; CDR3 protein: CASSQELPERNEKLFF
D gene: NA; CDR3 length: 13; V gene: TRBV30; J gene: TRBJ2-4; clone size: few; CDR3 DNA: TGTGCCTGGAGTGTTGCCCAATCAGACATTCAGTACTTC; CDR3 protein: CAWSVAQSDIQYF